The rows below give T cell receptor beta chains drawn from one sample of a study of blood T cell repertoires in COVID-19. The repertoire was sequenced with immunoSEQ multiplex PCR; TCRdb's copy has only in-frame clones and lacks some. Found here are roughly 260,000 clones, about nine tenths of them singletons; the top ten hold over 2%. Material: peripheral blood. The receptors here all came from a woman between 45 and 60 years old who had recovered from COVID-19. Both conserved end residues are part of each CDR3. The D gene is left open where the match is weak. Clone size appears in some rows only: once, few, many, or a class for an expanded clone.

J	V	size	D	DNA	CDR3
TRBJ2-5	TRBV29-1	.	.	TGCAGCGTTGGGCCGGGGGAGACCCAGTACTTC	CSVGPGETQYF
TRBJ2-3	TRBV5-1	.	.	TGCGCCAGCAGCTCGGAACCACAGGGTGATACGCAGTATTTT	CASSSEPQGDTQYF
TRBJ1-2	TRBV4-2	.	.	TGTGCCAGCCAAAGGGGGGGCAACTATGGCTACACCTTC	CASQRGGNYGYTF
TRBJ2-5	TRBV7-2	.	TRBD1	TGTGCCACCAGGGGGAGCGTGCAAGAGACCCAGTACTTC	CATRGSVQETQYF
TRBJ1-2	TRBV7-2	.	.	TGTGCCAGCAGCTTAGGGCTCCGGGACACTGGCTATGGCTACACCTTC	CASSLGLRDTGYGYTF
TRBJ1-3	TRBV5-1	once	TRBD1	TGCGCCAGCAGCCCAGGGACAGATCTAGGAAACACCATATATTTT	CASSPGTDLGNTIYF
TRBJ2-5	TRBV9	.	TRBD2	TGTGCCAGCAGCGTGTCACCAACTGGGGGGGGAGAGACCCAGTACTTC	CASSVSPTGGGETQYF
TRBJ1-2	TRBV6-1	.	.	TGTGCCAGCAGTGAATATATGGGCGCCGGTTTTTTCTATGGCTACACCTTC	CASSEYMGAGFFYGYTF
TRBJ2-7	TRBV28	.	.	TGTGCCAGCAGTTTGGGGGGCTCCTACGAGCAGTACTTC	CASSLGGSYEQYF
TRBJ2-7	TRBV6-2/TRBV6-3	.	TRBD1	TGTGCCAGCAGTTACGACAGGGAACGCGACGAGCAGTACTTC	CASSYDRERDEQYF
TRBJ2-1	TRBV30	.	.	TGTGCCTGGATAACAGAAAGCTCCTACAATGAGCAGTTCTTC	CAWITESSYNEQFF
TRBJ1-4	TRBV4-1	.	.	TGCGCCAGCAGCCAGCCCTACCGACAGGTGGGAGAACTGTTTTTT	CASSQPYRQVGELFF
TRBJ1-2	TRBV5-4	.	TRBD1	TGTGCCAGCAGCTTGGCCCTTGACAGGGGGCTTGGCTACACCTTC	CASSLALDRGLGYTF
TRBJ2-7	TRBV7-2	.	.	TGTGCCAGCAGCTTCCTTAGCTCCTACGAGCAGTACTTC	CASSFLSSYEQYF